Detailed here is one TCR beta chain. The method was immunoSEQ multiplex PCR; TCRdb's version includes in-frame clones alone and lacks a portion of them. The sample lists about 110,000 clones, roughly nine tenths occurring once. V gave up 7 bases and J gave up 1 base, with 10 bases separating them. From germline, CDR1 is MDHEN and CDR2 SYDVKM. This CDR3 has 14 residues. This record comes from a study of control samples from healthy donors and cancer patients. The chain carries TRBV28 and TRBJ2-2; D tentatively reads TRBD1 or TRBD2 (5 bases each). The TCR sequence derives from a woman between 18 and 29 years old in good health. The sample consisted of blood. The CDR3 loop is CASKDSGNTGELFF. CDR3 coding DNA: TGTGCCAGCAAAGACAGCGGGAACACCGGGGAGCTGTTTTTT.